The rows below give T cell receptor beta chains drawn from one sample of a study of CD8 T cells in ankylosing spondylitis. TCRdb processed the 5' RACE reads anew with MiXCR; each CDR3 protein has one entry. The sample shows 300,000 to 400,000 distinct CDR3 sequences, about 15% of them seen only once. The source material was blood, either unsorted or a sorted T cell fraction (not recorded which). The receptors come from a male donor with ankylosing spondylitis or in good health (not recorded which). CDR3s include the opening cysteine and the closing phenylalanine or tryptophan.

v_call: TRBV5-1; cdr3_aa: CASSSGTSGGAPYNEQFF
v_call: TRBV3-1; cdr3_aa: CASSQGLAGEQFF
v_call: TRBV20-1; cdr3_aa: CSARERANEKLFF
v_call: TRBV12-3/TRBV12-4; cdr3_aa: CASSPSSGKNIQYF
v_call: TRBV14; cdr3_aa: CASSPTGGLAKNIQYF
v_call: TRBV19; cdr3_aa: CASSSGLAGGPPSYNEQFF
v_call: TRBV5-1; cdr3_aa: CASSKGQGPDTQYF
v_call: TRBV20-1; cdr3_aa: CSATPNTEAFF
v_call: TRBV9; cdr3_aa: CASSDGIRDRGKLFF
v_call: TRBV19; cdr3_aa: CASSLLLRDTEAFF
v_call: TRBV12-3/TRBV12-4; cdr3_aa: CASAFNRVNTEAFF
v_call: TRBV7-2; cdr3_aa: CASSLLTSGRDEQFF
v_call: TRBV20-1; cdr3_aa: CSAGQWPFF
v_call: TRBV12-3/TRBV12-4; cdr3_aa: CASRGEASEQFF
v_call: TRBV20-1; cdr3_aa: CSASSSGGMGTEAFF
v_call: TRBV4-2; cdr3_aa: CASSQDIPGPAGSYEQYF
v_call: TRBV4-2; cdr3_aa: CASSQDTDSTDTQYF
v_call: TRBV5-1; cdr3_aa: CASSPRTGYNEQFF
v_call: TRBV12-3/TRBV12-4; cdr3_aa: CASRSESNYGYTF
v_call: TRBV9; cdr3_aa: CASSPRGGARTEAFF
v_call: TRBV7-2; cdr3_aa: CASSFSGPNQPQHF
v_call: TRBV6-5; cdr3_aa: CASSYKSLGRNTEAFF
v_call: TRBV9; cdr3_aa: CASSVGDTSGGSYEQYF
v_call: TRBV3-1; cdr3_aa: CASSHGQVSDFEFEQYF
v_call: TRBV24-1; cdr3_aa: CATSAGTGLRDSYNEQFF
v_call: TRBV12-3/TRBV12-4; cdr3_aa: CASSLSTGAPEKLFF
v_call: TRBV12-3/TRBV12-4; cdr3_aa: CASSLRDRGANEQFF
v_call: TRBV7-2; cdr3_aa: CASSGGGVYNSPLHF
v_call: TRBV10-1; cdr3_aa: CASSVGPGSIQYF
v_call: TRBV27; cdr3_aa: CASSPLRGKGAFF
v_call: TRBV20-1; cdr3_aa: CSASGTSGGQGELFF
v_call: TRBV11-2; cdr3_aa: CASSSGGGFTEAFF
v_call: TRBV12-3/TRBV12-4; cdr3_aa: CASIPERSADTQYF
v_call: TRBV7-9; cdr3_aa: CASSVRLAGYNGELFF
v_call: TRBV19; cdr3_aa: CASSIPGYSNQPQHF
v_call: TRBV20-1; cdr3_aa: CSAREGGGAGEQFF
v_call: TRBV3-1; cdr3_aa: CASSHFPGYIQYF
v_call: TRBV6-1; cdr3_aa: CASSPGEARVGYTF
v_call: TRBV2; cdr3_aa: CASSVVAGGYNEQFF
v_call: TRBV6-1; cdr3_aa: CASRVSASSGNTIYF
v_call: TRBV3-1; cdr3_aa: CASSPYLITGTGIFSYEQYF
v_call: TRBV12-3/TRBV12-4; cdr3_aa: CASSLLSGANVLTF
v_call: TRBV12-3/TRBV12-4; cdr3_aa: CASSLFRDTEAFF
v_call: TRBV3-1; cdr3_aa: CASSHLAGPANTGELFF
v_call: TRBV5-1; cdr3_aa: CASSLVRMTGAYNEQFF
v_call: TRBV10-3; cdr3_aa: CAISLAPRAEGEQFF
v_call: TRBV7-2; cdr3_aa: CASSSPQTDTQYF
v_call: TRBV11-1; cdr3_aa: CASSWGTSGSFYEQYF
v_call: TRBV4-1; cdr3_aa: CASSQDLLTYEQYF
v_call: TRBV21-1; cdr3_aa: CASVPGGQGQPQHF
v_call: TRBV3-1; cdr3_aa: CASSQALAKNIQYF
v_call: TRBV4-2; cdr3_aa: CASSQGLADTGELFF
v_call: TRBV9; cdr3_aa: CASSPEPGGAGYTF
v_call: TRBV5-1; cdr3_aa: CASSLVGDQPQHF
v_call: TRBV20-1; cdr3_aa: CSARESQGYRDEQYF
v_call: TRBV7-2; cdr3_aa: CASSLEGAGQDEQYF
v_call: TRBV3-1; cdr3_aa: CASSHRSSTDTQYF
v_call: TRBV7-9; cdr3_aa: CASSRNREETQYF